The clone carrying this T cell receptor (beta chain) was detected a few times. Its antigen is undetermined. This sample was taken from a study of cytotoxic CD8 clonotypes in ibrutinib-treated CLL. Measured with immunoSEQ multiplex PCR; TCRdb has only the in-frame clones, and not every one. The data show more than 85,000 clones, roughly 80% seen once. The study's findings and limits: Researchers report that baseline clonality outpaced age-matched healthy donors and tracked circulating CD8+ T-cell counts. Public clonotypes, found uncommonly, either contracted or stayed stable on treatment.

CDR1 is LNHDA and CDR2 is SQIVND in the germline V gene (reference sequence). CDR3 length: 14 residues. This chain joins TRBV19 and TRBJ1-5; perhaps TRBD1 as D (5 bases). This receptor was identified in a human donor with chronic lymphocytic leukemia. The sequenced sample was PBMCs, obtained after 12 months of ibrutinib treatment. Written as DNA, the CDR3 is TGTGCATCAGAAGGGGACTATAGCAATCAGCCCCAGCATTTT. It specifies CASEGDYSNQPQHF.